A selection of T cell receptor beta chains follows, all from one sample in a study of T-cell memory formation after mild COVID-19. TCRdb ran MiXCR on the 5' RACE reads and lists one entry per CDR3 protein. The data show hundreds of thousands of distinct CDR3 sequences, with around 21% seen just once and approximately 12% held by the top ten. The sequenced material came from PBMCs or a T cell subset sorted from them (not recorded which). The receptors shown here come from an adult woman who had mild COVID-19 (a few samples of this study predate the infection). Cell type and time point are not known. The conserved cysteine and the conserved F or W are not part of the CDR3 here. The order of the fields is V gene, J gene, D gene, CDR3 length, CDR3 protein. D genes are given only for firm matches.

v_call: TRBV5-6; j_call: TRBJ2-1; d_call: .; cdr3_length: 14; cdr3_aa: ASSLEYGATYNEQF
v_call: TRBV18; j_call: TRBJ2-3; d_call: TRBD2; cdr3_length: 13; cdr3_aa: ASSLTSGDLDTQY
v_call: TRBV24-1; j_call: TRBJ2-5; d_call: TRBD1; cdr3_length: 13; cdr3_aa: ATSDRDRELETQY
v_call: TRBV7-7; j_call: TRBJ2-2; d_call: .; cdr3_length: 14; cdr3_aa: ASSPPSGLLTGELF
v_call: TRBV12-3/TRBV12-4; j_call: TRBJ1-2; d_call: .; cdr3_length: 12; cdr3_aa: ASSDPPGQRGYT
v_call: TRBV11-2; j_call: TRBJ2-7; d_call: TRBD2; cdr3_length: 16; cdr3_aa: ASSLGRLSAGATYEQY
v_call: TRBV28; j_call: TRBJ2-7; d_call: TRBD1; cdr3_length: 13; cdr3_aa: ASRRTGQGRYEQY
v_call: TRBV27; j_call: TRBJ2-5; d_call: TRBD1; cdr3_length: 15; cdr3_aa: ASSPYPRDRGEETQY
v_call: TRBV3-1; j_call: TRBJ2-3; d_call: TRBD1; cdr3_length: 15; cdr3_aa: ASSLGTGTGLGDTQY
v_call: TRBV18; j_call: TRBJ2-5; d_call: .; cdr3_length: 11; cdr3_aa: ASSPQYGETQY
v_call: TRBV4-1; j_call: TRBJ1-1; d_call: .; cdr3_length: 12; cdr3_aa: ASSLRFANTEAF
v_call: TRBV14; j_call: TRBJ2-7; d_call: .; cdr3_length: 13; cdr3_aa: ASSQVAGQDYEQY
v_call: TRBV5-1; j_call: TRBJ2-5; d_call: .; cdr3_length: 11; cdr3_aa: ASEDGYQETQY
v_call: TRBV12-3/TRBV12-4; j_call: TRBJ1-1; d_call: TRBD1; cdr3_length: 12; cdr3_aa: ASRPSTGSAEAF
v_call: TRBV5-1; j_call: TRBJ2-7; d_call: TRBD1; cdr3_length: 15; cdr3_aa: ASSFSPSGTGRYEQY
v_call: TRBV15; j_call: TRBJ2-1; d_call: .; cdr3_length: 16; cdr3_aa: ATSRDGARLNSYNEQF
v_call: TRBV10-3; j_call: TRBJ2-3; d_call: .; cdr3_length: 13; cdr3_aa: AISESTGLGDTQY
v_call: TRBV6-2/TRBV6-3; j_call: TRBJ1-1; d_call: TRBD1; cdr3_length: 10; cdr3_aa: ASQGQGFEAF